What follows describes a single T cell receptor beta chain. It has no known antigen specificity. No clone much larger than this one lies a single base away; base qualities are absent. Library construction relied on the immunoSEQ multiplex PCR assay. As for the original processing: To diagnose cytomegalovirus status from the catalog of TCR beta chain sequences, a statistical classification framework was built. TCRdb limited this immuneACCESS table to in-frame rearrangements with V and J called. A share of clones is missing; checked studies link under half to unresolved V genes, and the rest is unexplained. That table gives V, J and clone size, and the DNA gave D and trimming. For this sample the table gives 65,000 or so clones, of which about 91% were detected only once. The top ten constitute around 1.2% of the sample. Inclusive of the bounding cysteine and phenylalanine, the CDR3 is 11 residues long. The entry retains the CDR3 DNA only, 33 bases that are in frame from base 1. CDR1 SQVTM and CDR2 ANQGSEA were looked up in the germline V gene.

The record originates from a study of cytomegalovirus exposure and HLA in healthy donors (dated 2017 in TCRdb). For the wider study: According to a later analysis, one platform produced both the roughly 130 validation repertoires and the approximately 600 repertoires of the first cohort. The study aimed to test whether cataloging public T cell receptors could reveal signatures of past pathogen exposure. A separate validation cohort of about 110 different subjects was used in addition to the roughly 620-subject first cohort. To predict cytomegalovirus infection status, the study brought together high-throughput TCR immunosequencing, statistical association of individual TCRs with disease status, and machine learning. Overall study results and their limits: A later analysis found that TCRs clustered in the first cohort also tended to co-occur in the 130 or so validation repertoires, with 90% to 95% of cluster scores above 0. A few of the identified cytomegalovirus-associated TCR beta chains were confirmed in vitro to be specific for cytomegalovirus antigens. A total of 164 TCR beta chains were listed by the study as associated with cytomegalovirus. The authors suggested that the approach could potentially be extended to other disease states and immunological phenotypes. The classifier was reported to diagnose cytomegalovirus status with high specificity and sensitivity in both the original and validation cohorts. Most TCR sequences were observed very rarely across donors, whereas some public TCRs were present in many individuals. A later analysis had no HLA typing for the validation cohort, so co-occurrence there was scored across all 120 repertoires.

Donors formed part of the validation cohort, which comprised 120 subjects and was distinct from the first cohort of some 700 subjects. The origin of this receptor is a woman aged 18-29 years in good health and CMV-seronegative. Rearrangement joined TRBV29-1 to TRBJ1-1; the D gene is perhaps TRBD1, from 5 matching bases. Specimen: PBMCs. CDR3 loop: CRAGPNTEAFF. The bases are TGCAGGGCGGGGCCGAACACTGAAGCTTTCTTT.